This T cell receptor beta chain was identified during a study of beta chain features in type 1 diabetes. Findings of the study overall: It was among patients, rather than healthy donors, that naive, central memory and Treg TCRB repertoires appeared more similar.

Comments on this clone: The antigen is undetermined.

Germline loops: CDR1 DFQATT, CDR2 SNEGSKA (reference sequence). Trimming took off 1 base at V and 11 bases at J, with 8 bases between the two ends. The CDR3 spans 10 residues. Sequencing targeted expressed TCRB transcripts, as all isolated RNA had been reverse transcribed. Assay: immunoSEQ multiplex PCR; the TCRdb copy retains only in-frame clones and omits some. The table records 900,000 or so clones, about a sixth of them present only once. The chain recombines TRBV20-1 with TRBJ1-1, with no clear D. Sequenced material: naive CD4+ T cells from blood. This TCR derives from a woman between 18 and 29 years old in good health. The CDR3, as DNA: TGCAGTGCTAGAGTCATTTCGGCTTTCTTT. As protein: CSARVISAFF.